This T cell receptor (beta chain) was sequenced in a study of blood T cell repertoires in COVID-19. Study-level information: Both acute and convalescent COVID-19 samples were obtained from the United States, Italy and Spain.

The CDR3 totals 18 residues. Germline V gene sequence: CDR1 ENHRY, CDR2 SYGVKD. J was trimmed by 3 bases and V by 0 bases; bases with no gene match: 12. Patients of the Seattle cohort, enrolled during active infection, were followed longitudinally. Authors' methods: Estimated nucleated cell counts came from reference gene primer amplification. The table came from immunoSEQ multiplex PCR; TCRdb's copy has only in-frame clones and leaves some out. That table supplies the V and J calls and clone size; D and trimming were determined from the DNA. Of over 150,000 clones listed, approximately 87% are singletons.

The sequence came from a woman in her sixties or seventies with COVID-19, enrolled during active disease. Sequences were obtained from peripheral blood. The gene calls are TRBV10-3 and TRBJ1-2; 8 bases are shared with TRBD1. As DNA, the CDR3 is TGTGCCATCAGTGAGTCGTACGGCAGGGGGCGCGTATACTATGGCTACACCTTC. It translates to CAISESYGRGRVYYGYTF.